This entry features one TCR beta chain sequence. The CDR3 covers 14 residues. Germline CDR1 and CDR2: SQVTM and ANQGSEA. The sample belongs to a study of identical twins. TCRdb fed the 5' RACE reads into MiXCR, producing one record per CDR3 protein. In the table there are 1.5 million to 2 million distinct CDR3 sequences, roughly a third of which are singletons. The J gene is TRBJ2-4, the V gene TRBV29-1; perhaps TRBD1 as D (6 bases). The last part of the DNA fits TRBJ2-7 better; the J call may be wrong. The source is a newborn girl in good health. Input material: cord blood. Here the CDR3 reads CSVLSRDNSYEQYF. DNA for the CDR3: TGCAGCGTCCTCAGTCGGGACAACTCCTACGAGCAGTACTTC.